This note documents a single T cell receptor (beta chain) sequence. Its target antigen remains unknown. Per-base qualities were not stored, and no clone one base away is much larger. Taken from cysteine to phenylalanine, the CDR3 has 13 residues. The sequence is cut down to CDR3 DNA, 39 bases in frame from base 1. Deletion took 6 bases off V and 2 bases off J, with a span of 11 bases between the germline ends. CDR1 and CDR2 are drawn from the germline V gene (reference sequence): MNHNY, SVGAGI. These data belong to a study of blood T cell repertoires in COVID-19 (dated by TCRdb to 2018 to 2020). In terms of the full investigation: Collaborator samples came from the United States, Italy and Spain and covered acute and convalescent phases of COVID-19. A freely available public database, intended as a resource for researchers studying the immune response to SARS-CoV-2, is where the repertoires were released. The prospective study material was composed of cDNA or gDNA derived from T cells, B-cell-depleted T cells, or PBMCs. The samples were drawn from two sources: the first 160 participants of the ongoing ImmuneRACE study, and 1,254 subjects contributed by 6 global collaborators. The dataset comprised deeply sampled blood TCRbeta repertoires from subjects exposed to, actively infected with, or recovered from COVID-19. HLA class I and class II types, where available, came from metadata supplied by the sample provider rather than from assay-based typing. Nearly every sample came with metadata listing a de-identified subject ID, COVID-19 status, age in years and sex.

TCRbeta CDR3 regions were amplified from genomic DNA by means of the immunoSEQ Assay, a bias-controlled multiplex PCR. Under the source paper's analysis protocol: The number of nucleated cells in each sample was estimated by amplification of reference gene primers within the assay. To quantify the absolute abundance of each unique TCRbeta CDR3 rearrangement, sequence reads were collapsed and filtered. For each sample, productive Simpson clonality was calculated by taking the square root of Simpson's diversity index across productive rearrangements. Drawn from immuneACCESS, this table holds only the in-frame rearrangements with V and J called that TCRdb kept. Clones are partly lost; checked studies trace under half to an unresolved V gene and leave the rest unexplained. V and J calls and clone size follow that table, whereas D and trimming were derived from the DNA. The sample profile shows approximately 69,000 clones; under 90% of them were found once. Together, the top ten hold roughly 13% of the sample.

The full study reports these points: The quantity of clinical and demographic metadata differed by source and by participant and was supplied without curation.

In Seattle, one collaborating source enrolled patients while the infection was active and tracked those patients longitudinally over the course of disease. Each collaborating institution followed its own protocols to collect whole blood in K2EDTA tubes. For TCRbeta analysis, collaborators shipped samples in one of three forms: frozen whole blood, isolated PBMCs, or DNA extracted from either of those sample types. The source of this sequence is a middle-aged man with COVID-19, enrolled during active disease. Recombination linked TRBV6-6 to TRBJ2-7; D gene: possibly TRBD1, on 5 matching bases. Specimen: peripheral blood. The bases read TGTGCCAGCAGAAGACAGAACACCTACGAGCAGTACTTC. It is translated as CASRRQNTYEQYF.